A selection of T cell receptor beta chains follows, all from one sample in a study of cytomegalovirus exposure and HLA in healthy donors. The assay was immunoSEQ multiplex PCR, and TCRdb's table has in-frame clones only and misses some. Among some 68,000 clones listed, 90% to 95% were seen once. Sample: PBMCs. The receptors were sampled from a man between 18 and 29 years old in good health and CMV-seropositive. Both conserved end residues are part of each CDR3. The D gene is left open where the match is weak. The listing skips clone size in some rows; elsewhere it reads once, few, many or a size class.

D,V,J,size,CDR3,DNA
TRBD2,TRBV27,TRBJ2-7,.,CASTLLAGGAYEQYF,TGTGCCAGCACGTTGCTGGCGGGAGGAGCCTACGAGCAGTACTTC
.,TRBV29-1,TRBJ1-2,.,CSVEVVAGAHGYTF,TGCAGCGTTGAGGTGGTTGCGGGGGCGCATGGCTACACCTTC
TRBD1,TRBV5-1,TRBJ2-7,.,CASNSYGTGRYEQYF,TGCGCCAGCAACTCTTACGGGACAGGGCGGTACGAGCAGTACTTC
TRBD2,TRBV5-1,TRBJ2-3,.,CASSIRGIAGVADTQYF,TGCGCCAGCAGCATCCGGGGGATAGCGGGGGTCGCAGATACGCAGTATTTT
TRBD1,TRBV19,TRBJ2-3,.,CASRTGDGTDTQYF,TGTGCCAGTAGAACAGGGGATGGGACAGATACGCAGTATTTT
TRBD1,TRBV5-1,TRBJ2-3,.,CASTTSQGAIMHTQYF,TGCGCCAGCACCACCTCACAGGGGGCTATTATGCATACGCAGTATTTT
TRBD2,TRBV7-3,TRBJ2-2,once,CASRLAGGPFDGELFF,TGTGCCAGCAGACTAGCGGGAGGGCCTTTTGACGGGGAGCTGTTTTTT
TRBD1,TRBV5-1,TRBJ2-1,.,CASSFLIGQGRTNEQFF,TGCGCCAGCAGCTTTCTCATAGGACAGGGCCGGACCAATGAGCAGTTCTTC
TRBD2,TRBV11-2,TRBJ2-1,.,CASSFKRDYNEQFF,TGTGCCAGCAGCTTTAAGCGGGACTACAATGAGCAGTTCTTC
TRBD1,TRBV28,TRBJ1-3,few,CASSDRVSGNTIYF,TGTGCCAGCAGTGACAGGGTTAGTGGAAACACCATATATTTT
TRBD2,TRBV6-4,TRBJ2-1,.,CASSPLAASSYNEQFF,TGTGCCAGCAGCCCCCTAGCGGCGAGCTCCTACAATGAGCAGTTCTTC
.,TRBV12-5,TRBJ1-2,.,CASGFLTAYYYGYTF,TGTGCTAGTGGTTTCCTGACAGCATACTACTATGGCTACACCTTC
.,TRBV4-1,TRBJ1-2,.,CASSLDMSENYGYTF,TGCGCCAGCAGCCTCGACATGTCCGAGAACTATGGCTACACCTTC
.,TRBV9,TRBJ2-7,.,CASSKHGSSYEQYF,TGTGCCAGCAGCAAGCACGGGAGCTCCTACGAGCAGTACTTC
TRBD1,TRBV4-2,TRBJ1-4,.,CASSRLGQGQATNEKLFF,TGTGCCAGCAGCCGCCTGGGACAGGGACAAGCAACTAATGAAAAACTGTTTTTT
TRBD1,TRBV5-1,TRBJ2-7,.,CASSYRDRLDEQYF,TGCGCCAGCAGCTACCGGGACAGGTTGGACGAGCAGTACTTC
.,TRBV19,TRBJ1-1,.,CASSIGGTGTEAFF,TGTGCCAGTAGTATTGGGGGGACCGGCACTGAAGCTTTCTTT
.,TRBV29-1,TRBJ1-1,.,CSVVQLMNTEAFF,TGCAGCGTAGTACAGTTAATGAACACTGAAGCTTTCTTT
.,TRBV19,TRBJ1-5,.,CASSPRTASNQPQHF,TGTGCCAGTAGTCCGCGGACAGCCAGCAATCAGCCCCAGCATTTT
.,TRBV2,TRBJ2-7,.,CASSVGGYEQYF,TGTGCCAGCAGTGTGGGGGGCTACGAGCAGTACTTC
TRBD2,TRBV11-2,TRBJ2-6,.,CASSTGGLSGANVLTF,TGTGCCAGCAGCACGGGGGGACTCTCTGGGGCCAACGTCCTGACTTTC
.,TRBV28,TRBJ1-5,.,CASSGYGNQPQHF,TGTGCCAGCAGCGGGTATGGCAATCAGCCCCAGCATTTT
.,TRBV6-6,TRBJ2-7,.,CASSTAPTGANHEQYF,TGTGCCAGCAGTACCGCCCCAACAGGTGCGAACCACGAGCAGTACTTC
.,TRBV14,TRBJ2-7,.,CASSDNRDSTYEQYF,TGTGCCAGCAGCGATAACCGGGACTCAACCTACGAGCAGTACTTC
.,TRBV5-1,TRBJ2-5,.,CASSLVRGAPQETQYF,TGCGCCAGCAGCTTGGTCCGGGGGGCCCCCCAAGAGACCCAGTACTTC
TRBD2,TRBV7-2,TRBJ2-1,.,CASSLTSGRLYNEQFF,TGTGCCAGCAGCTTAACTAGCGGGAGACTTTACAATGAGCAGTTCTTC
.,TRBV29-1,TRBJ2-4,.,CSVDPRGDIQYF,TGCAGCGTTGACCCCAGGGGAGACATTCAGTACTTC
.,TRBV28,TRBJ1-2,.,CATSLGGNYGYTF,TGTGCCACCAGCCTCGGGGGAAACTATGGCTACACCTTC
.,TRBV2,TRBJ2-1,.,CASTAVLRNEQFF,TGTGCCAGCACGGCGGTCCTTCGGAATGAGCAGTTCTTC
TRBD1,TRBV18,TRBJ1-5,.,CASSQNRGPNQPQHF,TGTGCCAGCTCACAAAACAGGGGGCCCAATCAGCCCCAGCATTTT
.,TRBV7-8,TRBJ2-7,.,CASSSPGLSYEQYF,TGTGCCAGCAGCTCCCCGGGTCTAAGCTACGAGCAGTACTTC
.,TRBV28,TRBJ1-5,.,CASSLGTGGNQPQHF,TGTGCCAGCAGCTTGGGGACGGGGGGGAATCAGCCCCAGCATTTT
.,TRBV11-2,TRBJ2-2,.,CASSKIGDINTGELFF,TGTGCCAGCAGCAAGATCGGGGATATCAACACCGGGGAGCTGTTTTTT
TRBD1,TRBV7-9,TRBJ2-3,.,CASRPGTVTDTQYF,TGTGCCAGCAGGCCCGGGACAGTCACAGATACGCAGTATTTT
.,TRBV27,TRBJ2-1,.,CASSLPQAGNNEQFF,TGTGCCAGCAGTTTACCCCAGGCGGGGAACAATGAGCAGTTCTTC
TRBD1,TRBV7-7,TRBJ2-5,once,CASSAGTGLEGTQYF,TGTGCTAGCAGCGCCGGGACAGGGTTAGAAGGGACCCAGTACTTC